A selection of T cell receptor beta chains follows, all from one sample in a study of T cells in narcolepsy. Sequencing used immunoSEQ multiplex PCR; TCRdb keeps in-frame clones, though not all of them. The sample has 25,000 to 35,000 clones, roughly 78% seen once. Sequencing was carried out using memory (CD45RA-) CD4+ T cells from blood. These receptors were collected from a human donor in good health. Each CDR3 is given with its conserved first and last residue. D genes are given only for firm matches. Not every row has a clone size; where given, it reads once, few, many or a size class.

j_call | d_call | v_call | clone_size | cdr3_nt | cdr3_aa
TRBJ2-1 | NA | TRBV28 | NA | TGTGCCAGCAGTTCGGTGGGCAATGAGCAGTTCTTC | CASSSVGNEQFF
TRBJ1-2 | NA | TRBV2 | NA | TGTGCCAGCAGCGGGGACGGAGACTATGGCTACACCTTC | CASSGDGDYGYTF
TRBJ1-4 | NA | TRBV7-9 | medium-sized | TGTGCCAGCAGCTATACAGGGAAAGGGAAAGAAAAACTGTTTTTT | CASSYTGKGKEKLFF
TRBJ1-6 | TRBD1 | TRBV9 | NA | TGTGCCAGCAGCGTAGCGGGGACAGGCTCAGGCTCACCCCTCCACTTT | CASSVAGTGSGSPLHF
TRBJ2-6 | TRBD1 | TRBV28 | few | TGTGCCAGCAGCACATACAGGGGTTGGAAGGCTGGGGCCAACGTCCTGACTTTC | CASSTYRGWKAGANVLTF
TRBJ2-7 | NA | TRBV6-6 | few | TGTGCCAGCAGTCGCCGGGCCATGGGCGAGCAGTACTTC | CASSRRAMGEQYF
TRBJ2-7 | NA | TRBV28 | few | TGTGCCAGCTGTACCTCCCTATTCGAGGGGCCCTCCTACGAGCAGTACTTC | CASCTSLFEGPSYEQYF
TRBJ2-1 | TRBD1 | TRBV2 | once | TGTGCCAGCATGGCGACAGGGCTTAGCAATGAGCAGTTCTTC | CASMATGLSNEQFF
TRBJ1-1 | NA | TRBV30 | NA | TGTGCCTGGAGTTCTGAGACTGAAGCTTTCTTT | CAWSSETEAFF
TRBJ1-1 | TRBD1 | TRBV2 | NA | TGTGCCAGCAGCGAGGACAGGGCGGGTAAGAGGACTGAAGCTTTCTTT | CASSEDRAGKRTEAFF
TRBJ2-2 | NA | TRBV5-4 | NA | TGTGCCAGCAGCCTGCAGGTTGGGGGTGGCACCGGGGAGCTGTTTTTT | CASSLQVGGGTGELFF
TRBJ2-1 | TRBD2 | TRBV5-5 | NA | TGTGCCAGCAGCCAACCGGGACTAGCCAGCTCCTACAATGAGCAGTTCTTC | CASSQPGLASSYNEQFF
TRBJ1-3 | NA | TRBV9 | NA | TGTGCCAGCAGCGTAGCCGCAGTCTCTGGAAACACCATATATTTT | CASSVAAVSGNTIYF
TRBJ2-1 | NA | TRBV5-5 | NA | TGTGCCAGCAGCTCGAATGACTACAATGAGCAGTTCTTC | CASSSNDYNEQFF
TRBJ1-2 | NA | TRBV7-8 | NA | TGTGCCAGCAGCTTCGGGACTTATGGCTACACCTTC | CASSFGTYGYTF
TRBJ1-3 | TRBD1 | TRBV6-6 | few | TGTGCCAGCAGGAAGGGGACAGTAACTGGAAACACCATATATTTT | CASRKGTVTGNTIYF
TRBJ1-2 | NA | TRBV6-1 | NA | TGTGCCAGCAGGAGGACAAAGGAGGATGGCTACACCTTC | CASRRTKEDGYTF
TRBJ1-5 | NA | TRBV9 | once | TGTGCCAGCAGCGTAGCCCCGGATCAGCCCCAGCATTTT | CASSVAPDQPQHF
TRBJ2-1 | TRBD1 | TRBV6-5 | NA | TGTGCCACCAGGACAGGGTCGGAGCAGTTCTTC | CATRTGSEQFF
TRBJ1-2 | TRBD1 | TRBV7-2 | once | TGTGCCAGCAGCTTACAGTCTACTCCCGGGACAGGGTTTGGCTACACCTTC | CASSLQSTPGTGFGYTF
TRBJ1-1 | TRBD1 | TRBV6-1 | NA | TGTGCGCAGGGGGCGCGGCCCAGCTCGAACACTGAAGCTTTCTTT | CAQGARPSSNTEAFF
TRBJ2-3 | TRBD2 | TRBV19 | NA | TGTGCCAGTAGGCGGGGGGGCGAGGATACGCAGTATTTT | CASRRGGEDTQYF
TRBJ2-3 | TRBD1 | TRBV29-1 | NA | TGCAGCGGGAGTGGGTCAGGGGGCCCAGATACGCAGTATTTT | CSGSGSGGPDTQYF
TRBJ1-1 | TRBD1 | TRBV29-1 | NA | TGCAGCGTCCCAGGACAGGAGGCTTCGAACACTGAAGCTTTCTTT | CSVPGQEASNTEAFF
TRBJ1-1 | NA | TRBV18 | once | TGTGCCAGCTCCGAAGGGGGGAACACTGAAGCTTTCTTT | CASSEGGNTEAFF
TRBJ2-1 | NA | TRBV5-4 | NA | TGTGCCAGCAGCCTCCCGGGGCGGGACAATGAGCAGTTCTTC | CASSLPGRDNEQFF
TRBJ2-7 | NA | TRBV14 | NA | TGTGCCAGCAGCCAAATCTGGCAGACCCAAGTCCAGTACTTC | CASSQIWQTQVQYF
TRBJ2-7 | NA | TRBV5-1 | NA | TGCGCCAGCAGCTGGGAACCTGACAGCTACGAGCAGTACTTC | CASSWEPDSYEQYF
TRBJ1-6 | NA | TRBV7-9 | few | TGTGCCAGCGGGTTGCGGGAGGGGGAATCACCCCTCCACTTT | CASGLREGESPLHF
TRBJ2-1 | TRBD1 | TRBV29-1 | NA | TGCAGCGTTGAAAGCGCTAGGGGGACAGGGCAGTTCTTC | CSVESARGTGQFF
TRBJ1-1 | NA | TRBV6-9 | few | TGTGCCAGCAGTTACCCTACAGGTGAGAACACTGAAGCTTTCTTT | CASSYPTGENTEAFF
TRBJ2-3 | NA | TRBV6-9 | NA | TGTGCCAGCAAGTCCAGCGGCACAGATACGCAGTATTTT | CASKSSGTDTQYF
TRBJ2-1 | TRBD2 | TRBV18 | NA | TGTGCCAGCTCACCACCAGGTCTAGCGGGAGTTTTTGAGCAGTTCTTC | CASSPPGLAGVFEQFF
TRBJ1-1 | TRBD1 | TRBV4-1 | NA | TGCGCCAGCAGCCAAGTCAGAAGCCAGGGGGTGAACACTGAAGCTTTCTTT | CASSQVRSQGVNTEAFF
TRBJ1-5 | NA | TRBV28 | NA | TGTGCCAGTTCAGGGGAGGGGTATGGCAATCAGCCCCAGCATTTT | CASSGEGYGNQPQHF
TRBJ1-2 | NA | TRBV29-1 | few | TGCAGCGTGACCCACCTCGGAGGATATGGCTACACCTTC | CSVTHLGGYGYTF
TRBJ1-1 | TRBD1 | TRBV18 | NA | TGTGCCAGCTCGCTGACAGGGGAGAACACTGAAGCTTTCTTT | CASSLTGENTEAFF
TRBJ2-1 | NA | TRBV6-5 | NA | TGTGCCAGCAGTACCGCTAGCAATGAGCAGTTCTTC | CASSTASNEQFF
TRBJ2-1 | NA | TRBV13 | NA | TGTGCCAGCAGCGCCACCCTCGGGGATGAGCAGTTCTTC | CASSATLGDEQFF
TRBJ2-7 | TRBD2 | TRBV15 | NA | TGTGCCACCAGCAGAGGGGACAGGACTAGCGGGAGAGGTGAGCAGTACTTC | CATSRGDRTSGRGEQYF
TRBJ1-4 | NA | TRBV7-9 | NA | TGTGCCAGCAGCCGGGCGGGGGGTGGAAGTGAAAAACTGTTTTTT | CASSRAGGGSEKLFF
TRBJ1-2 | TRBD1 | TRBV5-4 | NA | TGTGCCAGCAGCCGGGACAGTATATATGGCTACACCTTC | CASSRDSIYGYTF
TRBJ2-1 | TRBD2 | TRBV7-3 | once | TGTGCCAGCAGCTCCCGAGCGGGAGGGGAGCAGTTCTTC | CASSSRAGGEQFF
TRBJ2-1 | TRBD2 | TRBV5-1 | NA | TGCGCCAGCAGCTCGACGGGACTAGCGGGAGGGCGGTTATACAATGAGCAGTTCTTC | CASSSTGLAGGRLYNEQFF
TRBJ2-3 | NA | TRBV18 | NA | TGTGCCAGCTCACCACCGTCCCCTCATACGCAGTATTTT | CASSPPSPHTQYF
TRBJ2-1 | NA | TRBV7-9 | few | TGTGCCAGCATCCTCGATGGGGGGTTCGGAACGAGCTCCTACAATGAGCAGTTCTTC | CASILDGGFGTSSYNEQFF
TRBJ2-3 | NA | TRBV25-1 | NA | TGTGCCAGCAGATGGGGGGGGGCCTCAGATACGCAGTATTTT | CASRWGGASDTQYF